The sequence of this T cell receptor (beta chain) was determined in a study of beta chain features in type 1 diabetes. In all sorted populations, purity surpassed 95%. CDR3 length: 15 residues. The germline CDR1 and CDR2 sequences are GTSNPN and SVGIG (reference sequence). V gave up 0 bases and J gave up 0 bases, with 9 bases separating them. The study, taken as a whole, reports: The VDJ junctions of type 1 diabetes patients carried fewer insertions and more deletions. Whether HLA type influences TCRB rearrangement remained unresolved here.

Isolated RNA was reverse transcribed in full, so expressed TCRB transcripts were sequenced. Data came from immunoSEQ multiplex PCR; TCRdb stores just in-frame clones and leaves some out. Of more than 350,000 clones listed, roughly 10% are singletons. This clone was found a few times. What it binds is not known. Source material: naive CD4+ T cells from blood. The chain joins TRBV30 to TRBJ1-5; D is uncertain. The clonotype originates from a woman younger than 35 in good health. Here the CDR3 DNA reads TGTGCCTGGAGTGTGGGGTGGGATAGCAATCAGCCCCAGCATTTT. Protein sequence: CAWSVGWDSNQPQHF.